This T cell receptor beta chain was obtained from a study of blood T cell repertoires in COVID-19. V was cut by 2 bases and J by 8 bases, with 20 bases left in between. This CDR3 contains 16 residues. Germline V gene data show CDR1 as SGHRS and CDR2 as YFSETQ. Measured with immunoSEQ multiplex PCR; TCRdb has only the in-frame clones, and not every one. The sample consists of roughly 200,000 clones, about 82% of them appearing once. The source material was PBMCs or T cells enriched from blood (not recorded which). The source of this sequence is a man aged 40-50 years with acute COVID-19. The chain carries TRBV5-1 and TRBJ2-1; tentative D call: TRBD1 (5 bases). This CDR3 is CASSFSGRVGLDEQFF. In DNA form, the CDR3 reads TGCGCCAGCAGCTTTTCGGGCAGGGTAGGGCTAGATGAGCAGTTCTTC.